The 3 T cell receptor beta chains reported below all come from one sample, sequenced in a study of shared clonotypes between healthy human individuals. Assay used: immunoSEQ multiplex PCR; TCRdb lists only in-frame clones, some missing. The data contain about 2 million clones, 90% to 95% of them singletons. Sequencing used naive CD4+ T cells sorted from blood. Specified subset: CD45RA+ positively selected. These receptors were obtained from a young man in good health.

The chain employs TRBV6-5 and TRBJ1-1; D not resolved. The germline CDR1 and CDR2 sequences are MNHEY and SVGAGI. The ends were cut back, 3 bases at V and 7 bases at J, with 12 bases in the middle. The CDR3 extends over 13 amino acids. As DNA, the CDR3 is TGTGCCAGCAGTTATCTAAGCTGGGGTGAAGCTTTCTTT. This translates into CASSYLSWGEAFF.

The V gene is TRBV6-1, the J gene TRBJ1-2; 8 bases line up with TRBD1. The CDR3 is 13 amino acids. The germline CDR1 and CDR2 sequences are MNHNS and SASEGT. The ends lost 7 bases at V and 4 bases at J; junction bases unmatched: 5. The CDR3 spells CASTDRGSYGYTF. The DNA of the CDR3 is TGTGCCAGCACCGACAGGGGTTCCTATGGCTACACCTTC.

V usage is TRBV6-1 and J usage is TRBJ2-7, with 9 bases aligning to TRBD1. The length of the CDR3 is 15 residues. The V gene end was trimmed by 5 bases and the J gene end by 1 base; junction bases not matched to a gene: 6. In germline, CDR1 is MNHNS, CDR2 SASEGT. CDR3 DNA: TGTGCCAGCAGTATTGGGACAGGGAGTTCCTACGAGCAGTACTTC. Translation: CASSIGTGSSYEQYF.